This T cell receptor beta chain stems from a study of PD-1 blockade in classical Hodgkin lymphoma (dated by TCRdb to the early 2020s). Regarding the research as a whole: Nivolumab dosing was 3 mg/kg intravenously every 2 weeks, continuing until either disease progression or unacceptable toxicity. The study used CyTOF and TCR beta sequencing to define a peripheral blood immune signature of response to PD-1 blockade in classical Hodgkin lymphoma. The research as a whole found: CD4+ but not CD8+ TCR diversity rose significantly by C4D1 (p=0.0027 vs p=0.16), most apparent in complete responders (p=0.02). The study was restricted to a single clinical trial cohort, and the causes of repertoire differences, possibly disease activity or prior therapy, were left undefined. Newly diagnosed patients were reported to have lower baseline TCR diversity than healthy donors, and relapsed/refractory patients were reported to have lower baseline TCR diversity still. Baseline diversity similar to that of newly diagnosed patients was observed in trial patients achieving complete response, whereas significantly lower diversity was observed in partial responders and progressors. Diversity was lower in patients who began nivolumab less than 1 year after ASCT, so these patients were left out of later analyses to avoid confounding by immune reconstitution.

V trim: 5 bases; J trim: 2 bases; unmatched bases: 6. The CDR3 runs 15 residues from the cysteine to the phenylalanine. Of the read, only the CDR3 DNA is kept; its 45 bases are in frame from base 1. Looking up the germline V gene yields CDR1 SGHVS and CDR2 FNYEAQ. Details on this clone: Its antigen is still unknown. Base qualities are not recorded, but no much larger clone differs from it by a single base.

What this sample's time point label stands for: cycle 1 day 1 (C1D1), immediately before nivolumab initiation. Relapse after autologous stem cell transplantation had occurred in all trial patients, and cohorts A, B and C were distinguished by prior brentuximab vedotin exposure. Magnetic negative selection with a Miltenyi CD4+ T cell isolation kit was used to purify CD4+ T cells from thawed PBMCs. The trial cohort comprised around 60 patients with relapsed/refractory classical Hodgkin lymphoma whose best overall responses were complete response, partial response or progressive disease. Single-agent nivolumab was administered to trial patients in the multi-cohort phase II CheckMate 205 trial. Best overall response was determined by an independent review committee according to the 2007 International Working Group response criteria. Trial PBMCs were collected just before the start of nivolumab (C1D1) and during therapy at cycle 2 day 1 and cycle 4 day 1. After peripheral blood was drawn into 8 mL Vacutainer Cell Preparation Tubes, PBMCs were isolated by centrifugation and then cryopreserved. Purified CD4+ and CD8+ fractions were prepared only for cases in which an additional PBMC sample was available. Magnetically labelled cells were removed on LS columns in a quadroMACS separator, and the flow-through was collected as the purified fraction.

Genomic DNA was extracted with the Qiagen DNeasy kit from unsorted PBMCs and from negatively selected CD4+ and CD8+ fractions. TCR beta CDR3 regions were amplified by immunoSEQ multiplex PCR using primers annealing to V and J segments. Amplification bias was minimized using a synthetic immune receptor repertoire, and residual bias was removed computationally after sequencing. Per the source publication's procedure: Custom Python scripts were used to quantify repertoire diversity as the Shannon entropy index. Unsorted, CD4+ and CD8+ repertoires were analyzed separately, except for combined analyses in which CD4+ and CD8+ sequences were merged in silico. Clonal expansion was defined as a frequency increase of at least 2-fold after treatment compared with C1D1, and clones undetected at baseline were assigned a pseudocount of 0.5. Singleton clones were defined as clones with 0 or 1 copy at C1D1, and non-singleton clones were defined as clones with 2 or more copies. Clones expanded in unsorted samples were assigned a CD4+, CD8+ or unknown annotation through matching of protein sequences in sorted samples from the same patient. Wilcoxon tests were applied to paired samples to test diversity changes from C1D1 to C4D1. The table comes from immuneACCESS by way of TCRdb, which keeps in-frame sequences with V and J called. Part of the clones is missing from these tables; in studies checked, under half for an unresolved V gene and the rest for unknown reasons. D and trimming were read from the DNA, whereas the V and J calls and clone size are those reported in that table. Present in this sample are over 30,000 clones, around nine tenths of which were seen just once. Of the sample, approximately 0.23% is held by the ten largest clones.

Rearrangement joined TRBV7-6 to TRBJ2-1; TRBD1 matches 7 bases in the middle. The material was CD4+ T cells from blood, obtained at baseline. The sequence came from a human donor with classical Hodgkin lymphoma. CDR3 reads: CASSGRDRPYNEQFF. The bases read TGTGCCAGCAGCGGAAGGGACAGACCCTACAATGAGCAGTTCTTC.